The 8 T cell receptor beta chains below all came from one sample that was sequenced in a study of cytomegalovirus exposure and HLA in healthy donors. The PCR had 60 Vbeta and 13 Jbeta primers. Data came from immunoSEQ multiplex PCR; TCRdb stores just in-frame clones and leaves some out. Here the sample spans about 250,000 clones, approximately 70% being singletons. The sample comprised PBMCs. The receptors stem from a female donor in good health and CMV-seronegative.

The chain has TRBV5-1 and TRBJ2-3; TRBD2 aligns across 8 bases. The V gene end was trimmed by 3 bases and the J gene end by 4 bases; junction bases not matched to a gene: 10. Germline CDR1 SGHRS, CDR2 YFSETQ. There are 16 residues in the CDR3. In nucleotides, the CDR3 is TGCGCCAGCAGCTCGCGGGGAGCGGGAGCGGCAGATACGCAGTATTTT. Protein sequence: CASSSRGAGAADTQYF.

J is TRBJ2-7 and V is TRBV2; 7 bases match TRBD2. The V segment lost 4 bases and the J segment 9 bases; nucleotides outside the gene matches: 6. There are 12 residues in the CDR3. The V gene's germline CDR1 is SNHLY and CDR2 FYNNEI. The CDR3 loop reads CASSGRERRQYF. DNA of the CDR3: TGTGCCAGCAGTGGGCGGGAGAGGAGGCAGTACTTC.

The V call is TRBV7-2, the J call TRBJ2-1; 8 bases are shared with TRBD2. V lost 5 bases, J lost 6 bases, and 6 bases stayed unmatched. The germline gives CDR1 SGHTA, CDR2 FQGNSA. The CDR3 runs 14 residues. The CDR3 nucleotides are TGTGCCAGCAGCAAAAGGACTAGCAGCAATGAGCAGTTCTTC. Amino acid sequence: CASSKRTSSNEQFF.

This chain uses TRBV27 with TRBJ2-1; 11 nucleotides align to TRBD2. The CDR3 runs 16 residues. Germline V gene sequence: CDR1 MNHEY, CDR2 SMNVEV (reference sequence). Trimming cost V 5 bases and J 3 bases; bases outside gene matches: 6. DNA for the CDR3: TGTGCCAGCAGTAGGGGACTAGCGGCACACTACAATGAGCAGTTCTTC. Translating it yields CASSRGLAAHYNEQFF.

The V gene is TRBV29-1, the J gene TRBJ2-1; TRBD2 matches 9 bases. The germline V gene has CDR1 SQVTM and CDR2 ANQGSEA. The J segment lost 7 bases and the V segment lost 7 bases, leaving 11 bases of the junction unmatched. The CDR3 contains 14 residues. In DNA, the CDR3 is TGCAGCGGGGGGCTGGCGGGAGGGGGGAATGAGCAGTTCTTC. Protein: CSGGLAGGGNEQFF.

The chain links TRBV19 to TRBJ2-1; the match to TRBD2 covers 7 bases. J lost 6 bases, V lost 5 bases, and 10 bases had no gene match. The CDR3 totals 15 residues. From germline, CDR1 is LNHDA and CDR2 SQIVND (reference sequence). The CDR3 spells CASSELAQESNEQFF. The DNA of the CDR3 is TGTGCCAGTAGTGAACTAGCGCAGGAGAGCAATGAGCAGTTCTTC. Supplemented by reference TRBV19 and TRBJ2-1, the full variable domain reads DGGITQSPKYLFRKEGQNVTLSCEQNLNHDAMYWYRQDPGQGLRLIYYSQIVNDFQKGDIAEGYSVSREKKESFPLTVTSAQKNPTAFYLCASSELAQESNEQFFGPGTRLTVL.

The sample holds one count of this clone. The J gene is TRBJ1-2, the V gene TRBV6-1; TRBD1 aligns across 8 bases. Germline CDR1 is MNHNS and CDR2 is SASEGT. J lost 3 bases, V lost 5 bases, and 5 bases had no gene match. This CDR3 contains 14 residues. The CDR3 region is CASSRTGNDYGYTF. CDR3 DNA: TGTGCCAGCAGTAGGACAGGGAATGACTATGGCTACACCTTC.

On this clone: One end of the junction varies from germline; a read error may be responsible. The chain employs TRBV7-7 and TRBJ2-1; D may be TRBD2 (6 bases). CDR1 and CDR2 from the germline V gene are SSHAT and FNYEAQ (reference sequence). This CDR3 is built from 14 residues. The CDR3 spells CASSLATFGGEQFF. The DNA of the CDR3 is TGTGCTAGCAGCTTGGCTACCTTCGGGGGTGAGCAGTTCTTC.